Presented here are 17 T cell receptor beta chains from one specimen sequenced in a study of glioma-infiltrating T cells after dendritic cell vaccination (dated by TCRdb to the mid-2010s). Libraries were constructed by the immunoSEQ multiplex PCR assay. Sourced from immuneACCESS, this table was stored by TCRdb with only in-frame sequences that have V and J called. A share of the clones is absent; for the studies checked, an unresolved V gene accounts for under half, and the remainder has no known explanation. The sample table lists roughly 60,000 clones, roughly 84% of them with a count of one. The ten biggest clones cover roughly 9% of the sample. The time point label here, explained by the study, means: after dendritic cell vaccination, including at tumor progression/relapse. The sequenced sample was blood, obtained after dendritic cell vaccination. Every receptor here comes from a human donor with glioblastoma.

This rearrangement joins TRBV30 to TRBJ1-2; 10 nucleotides line up with TRBD1. The CDR3 loop spans 11 amino acids. The germline V gene has CDR1 GTSNPN and CDR2 SVGIG (reference sequence). V lost 8 bases, J lost 7 bases, and 4 bases stayed unmatched. For the CDR3, the DNA is TGTGCCATCCGGGACAGGGGTGGCTACACCTTC. Translation: CAIRDRGGYTF.

The chain combines TRBV6-5 with TRBJ2-7; 9 bases match TRBD1. The CDR3 is 13 amino acids. Per germline, CDR1 MNHEY and CDR2 SVGAGI. V lost 6 bases and J lost 6; bases outside the gene matches: 6. The CDR3 protein is CASSSGTGSEQYF. The CDR3 DNA reads as TGTGCCAGCAGCTCCGGGACAGGGAGCGAGCAGTACTTC.

In this sample, this clone turned up a few times. The genes are TRBV29-1 and TRBJ2-3; 8 bases map to TRBD2. Germline V gives CDR1 SQVTM, CDR2 ANQGSEA. This CDR3 has 15 residues. V gave up 6 bases and J gave up 3 bases; unmatched junction bases: 11. The CDR3 here is CSVDPGTRTTDTQYF. CDR3 nucleotides: TGCAGCGTAGATCCCGGGACTAGGACTACAGATACGCAGTATTTT.

The chain uses TRBV5-1 and TRBJ2-7, with 8 positions matching TRBD2. After removal of 2 bases from V and 6 bases from J, the junction contained 7 bases not matched to a gene. CDR3 size: 14 residues. Germline CDR1 is SGHRS and CDR2 is YFSETQ. DNA of the CDR3: TGCGCCAGCAGCTTTAGCGGGGTCCCTATCGAGCAGTACTTC. Its protein is CASSFSGVPIEQYF.

The V and J genes are TRBV7-9 and TRBJ2-7; D gene unclear. V dropped 7 bases and J dropped 2 bases, with 9 bases sitting between them. CDR1 SEHNR and CDR2 FQNEAQ come from the germline V gene (reference sequence). CDR3 length: 12 residues. The CDR3 protein is CASTDGTYEQYF. In nucleotides, the CDR3 is TGTGCCAGCACCGATGGCACCTACGAGCAGTACTTC.

The genes are TRBV19 and TRBJ1-6; D is perhaps TRBD1 (6 bases). The CDR3 totals 14 residues. From germline, CDR1 is LNHDA and CDR2 SQIVND (reference sequence). The V gene lost 10 bases and the J gene lost 7 bases, with 17 bases spanning the gap. CDR3 amino acids: CATVPAGANSPLHF. The CDR3 DNA is TGTGCCACCGTTCCTGCAGGGGCCAATTCACCCCTCCACTTT.

The chain employs TRBV29-1 and TRBJ1-2; tentative D call: TRBD1 (5 bases). The CDR3 is made up of 18 amino acids. V shed 3 bases and J shed 0 bases, with 23 bases lying between them. Germline V CDR1 and CDR2: SQVTM, ANQGSEA. CDR3 residues: CSVDEGLSSFYANYGYTF. The CDR3 DNA follows: TGCAGCGTTGATGAGGGACTCTCCTCCTTCTATGCTAACTATGGCTACACCTTC.

This clone came up once. The chain combines TRBV28 with TRBJ2-3, with D perhaps matching TRBD1 (5 bases). The V gene lost 7 bases and the J gene lost 0 bases, with 14 bases spanning the gap. The CDR3 covers 15 residues. CDR1 and CDR2 (germline): MDHEN, SYDVKM. The CDR3 loop reads CASISWGASTDTQYF. In nucleotides, the CDR3 is TGTGCCAGCATCTCGTGGGGCGCTAGCACAGATACGCAGTATTTT.

A few counts support this clone. The chain uses TRBV10-3 and TRBJ2-1; 7 bases line up with TRBD1. The trim removed 2 bases at V and 7 bases at J, leaving 8 bases unmatched. Germline loops: CDR1 ENHRY, CDR2 SYGVKD. The CDR3 has 15 residues. The CDR3 sequence: CAISEPGQQINEQFF. The CDR3 region has the DNA TGTGCCATCAGTGAGCCGGGACAGCAAATTAATGAGCAGTTCTTC.

V gene TRBV7-9 combines with J gene TRBJ2-4, with 10 bases that match TRBD1. In germline, CDR1 is SEHNR, CDR2 FQNEAQ (reference sequence). The CDR3 has 14 amino acids. V lost 5 bases to trimming and J lost 6 bases; unmatched junction nucleotides: 4. CDR3 DNA: TGTGCCAGCAGCCAAGACAGGGGGCGAAACATTCAGTACTTC. This encodes CASSQDRGRNIQYF.

The V call is TRBV28, the J call TRBJ1-1, with a possible D match to TRBD1 (6 bases). Trimming took off 8 bases at V and 4 bases at J, with 17 bases between the two ends. Germline V gene lookup returns CDR1 MDHEN and CDR2 SYDVKM. The CDR3 covers 14 residues. CDR3 DNA sequence: TGTGCCAGCCGACAGGCCAGGGTGGGCACTGAAGCTTTCTTT. Protein sequence: CASRQARVGTEAFF. The full variable domain, completed using reference TRBV28 and TRBJ1-1, is DVKVTQSSRYLVKRTGEKVFLECVQDMDHENMFWYRQDPGLGLRLIYFSYDVKMKEKGDIPEGYSVSREKKERFSLILESASTNQTSMYLCASRQARVGTEAFFGQGTRLTVV.

The V call is TRBV4-1, the J call TRBJ1-5; a possible D gene is TRBD1 (5 bases). Germline V gene lookup returns CDR1 MGHRA and CDR2 YSYEKL. The CDR3 is made up of 17 amino acids. Trimming stripped 5 bases from V and 0 bases from J, with 17 bases between. The DNA for the CDR3 is TGCGCCAGCAGCGCCCGGGTCAGGGAATATAGCAATCAGCCCCAGCATTTT. As protein: CASSARVREYSNQPQHF.

The chain is built from TRBV18 and TRBJ2-7, with D perhaps matching TRBD2 (6 bases). The CDR3 runs to 17 residues. Trimming pared 4 bases from V and 1 base from J, leaving 20 bases between. Germline V gives CDR1 KGHSH, CDR2 LQKENI. The CDR3 loop is CASSQVGTHGGSYEQYF. For the CDR3, the DNA is TGTGCCAGCTCACAGGTAGGAACCCATGGGGGGTCCTACGAGCAGTACTTC.

The chain uses TRBV6-6 and TRBJ1-2; no definite D call. CDR3 length: 15 residues. The V gene lost 0 bases and the J gene lost 1 base, with 9 bases spanning the gap. Looked up from germline, CDR1 is MNHNY and CDR2 is SVGAGI (reference sequence). The CDR3 bases are TGTGCCAGCAGTTACTCGATTCTCTATAACTATGGCTACACCTTC. Translated: CASSYSILYNYGYTF.

The gene calls are TRBV30 and TRBJ2-2, with 13 bases identical to TRBD2. Trimming took 2 bases from V and 4 from J; bases not matched to a gene: 4. CDR3 length: 16 amino acids. The germline CDR1 and CDR2 sequences are GTSNPN and SVGIG (reference sequence). The CDR3: CAWSSGLAGFTGELFF. CDR3 nucleotide sequence: TGTGCCTGGAGTTCGGGACTAGCGGGATTCACCGGGGAGCTGTTTTTT.

V gene TRBV27 combines with J gene TRBJ2-1, with 8 bases that match TRBD1. The germline gives CDR1 MNHEY, CDR2 SMNVEV (reference sequence). With V trimmed by 2 bases and J by 3 bases, 3 bases remained unmatched. This CDR3 region has 15 residues. The CDR3 nucleotides read TGTGCCAGCAGTTTAAGGACAGGGTTCTACAATGAGCAGTTCTTC. Protein product: CASSLRTGFYNEQFF.

This chain connects TRBV4-3 to TRBJ2-2; D gene unclear. CDR3 length: 15 residues. With 0 bases removed from V and 9 bases from J, the gap between germline ends came to 14 bases. Germline V gene data show CDR1 as LGHNA and CDR2 as YSLEER. Here the CDR3 reads CASSQEAGQIRELFF. The CDR3 DNA sequence: TGCGCCAGCAGCCAAGAGGCAGGCCAGATCCGGGAGCTGTTTTTT.